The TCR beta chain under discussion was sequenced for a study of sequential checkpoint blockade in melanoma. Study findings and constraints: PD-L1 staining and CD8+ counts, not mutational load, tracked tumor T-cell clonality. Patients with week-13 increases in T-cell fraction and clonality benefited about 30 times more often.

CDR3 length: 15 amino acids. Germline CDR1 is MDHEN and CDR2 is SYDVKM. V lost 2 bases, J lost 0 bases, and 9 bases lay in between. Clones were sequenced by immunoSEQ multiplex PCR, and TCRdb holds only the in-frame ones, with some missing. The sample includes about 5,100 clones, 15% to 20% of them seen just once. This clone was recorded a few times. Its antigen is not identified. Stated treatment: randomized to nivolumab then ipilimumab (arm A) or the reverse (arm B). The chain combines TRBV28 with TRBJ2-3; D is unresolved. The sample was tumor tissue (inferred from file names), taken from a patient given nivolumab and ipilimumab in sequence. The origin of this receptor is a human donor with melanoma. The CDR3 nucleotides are TGTGCCAGCAGTTTAGGCGCAACTAGCACAGATACGCAGTATTTT. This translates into CASSLGATSTDTQYF.